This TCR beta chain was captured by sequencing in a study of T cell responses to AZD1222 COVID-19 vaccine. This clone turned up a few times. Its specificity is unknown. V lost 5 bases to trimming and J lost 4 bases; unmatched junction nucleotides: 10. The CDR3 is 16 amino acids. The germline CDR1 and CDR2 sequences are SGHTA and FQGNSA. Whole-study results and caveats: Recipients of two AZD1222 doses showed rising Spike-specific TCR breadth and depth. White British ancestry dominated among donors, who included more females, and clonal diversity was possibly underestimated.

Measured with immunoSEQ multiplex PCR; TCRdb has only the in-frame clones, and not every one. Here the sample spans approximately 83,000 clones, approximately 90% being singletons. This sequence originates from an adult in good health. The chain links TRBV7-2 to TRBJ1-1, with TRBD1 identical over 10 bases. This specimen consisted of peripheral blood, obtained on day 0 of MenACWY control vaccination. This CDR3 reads CASSLRQGARGTEAFF. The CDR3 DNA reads TGTGCCAGCAGCCTGAGACAGGGGGCGAGAGGCACTGAAGCTTTCTTT. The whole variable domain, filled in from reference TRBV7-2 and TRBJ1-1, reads GAGVSQSPSNKVTEKGKDVELRCDPISGHTALYWYRQSLGQGLEFLIYFQGNSAPDKSGLPSDRFSAERTGGSVSTLTIQRTQQEDSAVYLCASSLRQGARGTEAFFGQGTRLTVV.